The source of this TCR beta chain is a study of shared clonotypes between healthy human individuals (dated by TCRdb to the early 2020s). As for the study more broadly: A few men and two women, aged 18 to 49 years, made up the cohort. Per donor, three plates each were used for CD4 naive and CD4 memory, two for CD8 naive, and one for CD8 memory. To estimate repertoire size and how much clonotypes are shared between individuals, the study performed deep sequencing of blood TCR repertoires from a few healthy adults. Libraries were prepared and TCR repertoires were sequenced by different laboratories using diverse techniques, in order to increase sequencing depth and limit assay-specific biases. Each donor's leukapheresis produced roughly between roughly 0.85 and 9 billion PBMCs. What the study reported, not specific to this receptor: Because the study included only a small number of donors, the genetic and exposure-history diversity represented was limited. Even with the large sequencing depth, rarefaction of the sorted-subset datasets indicated that sequencing was incomplete. Compared with non-shared clonotypes, the clonotypes found in all four sorted-subset donors had higher generation probabilities. Sampling was restricted to blood, and TCR repertoires in tissue are likely to differ from TCR repertoires in blood. Naive subsets generally had larger estimated clonotype richness than memory subsets did. When a few donors were compared, the shared fraction of clonotypes was around 4.6% for naive CD4, about 4% for naive CD8, 2% to 2.5% for memory CD4, and 0.4% for memory CD8. Based on pairwise subsampling, the degree of clonotype sharing among donors was expected to be affected by sequencing depth.

Using the deep immunoSEQ assay, multiplex PCR amplified TCR CDR3 regions from genomic DNA. Genomic DNA extracted from each cell subset was distributed evenly over all wells of several immunoSEQ 96-well plates, and each plate served as one replicate. For sorted subsets, 150 to 250 ng genomic DNA, equal to tens of thousands of T cell genomes, was loaded into each replicate PCR. Purified libraries were measured with a Qubit 3.0 fluorometer, size-checked on a Bioanalyzer 2100, and measured again with the KAPA Library Quantification kit. Every immunoSEQ 96-well plate was sequenced on a dedicated single-read 150-cycle Illumina NextSeq 550 flow cell. As for how the authors treated the data: Because the immunoSEQ output included only junctional sequences and no quality scores, the filtering could not be the same as the filtering used for full-length reads. Sequences were annotated with PyIR, a Python wrapper for IgBLAST v1.9, using IMGT germline references to assign V/J genes and CDR3. Any read was removed if the V/J assignment was weak (E-value above 1e-6), the CDR3 was missing, or the read contained stop codons, out-of-frame junctions, or ambiguous translated residues. V3J clonotypes were defined as sequences sharing an identical inferred V gene, J gene, and CDR3 amino acid sequence. The percentage overlap between two repertoires was calculated by dividing the number of shared unique clonotypes by the size of the smaller repertoire. Three approaches were used to assess repertoire richness: RTK rarefaction, the Chao1 estimator, and Recon v2.1 estimates of unobserved clonotypes. Generation probabilities for all TCRbeta clonotypes obtained by the gDNA method from a few donors were computed using OLGA. This immuneACCESS table, as held by TCRdb, lists in-frame sequences with V and J called but not all clones. Of the missing ones, under half trace to an unresolved V gene in checked studies; the others have no known cause. That table gives V, J and clone size, and the DNA gave D and trimming. The sample table lists over a million clones, about 75% of them with a count of one. Jointly, the top ten make up 1.4% to 1.5% of the sample.

The CDR3 spans 17 residues, from the cysteine through the phenylalanine. Of all the DNA, just the CDR3 is kept, 51 bases in frame from base 1. Trimming at the junction amounts to 1 base on V and 0 bases on J, and the germline ends lie 11 bases apart. CDR1 and CDR2 are drawn from the germline V gene: SGHRS, YFSETQ. As concerns this clone: Its recognized antigen is unknown. Base qualities are not at hand, and no much larger clone is one base apart.

Healthy HIV-negative adults with no recently reported acute infections or vaccinations were included as donors. Every donor was a Caucasian adult residing in Nashville, Tennessee, USA. CD4+ T cells were enriched through magnetic negative selection, after which naive cells were positively selected on CD45RA and the remaining negative fraction served as the memory subset. After blood collection by leukapheresis, PBMCs were isolated using Ficoll-Histopaque density gradient centrifugation and then cryopreserved in the vapor phase of liquid nitrogen. Purity and quantity of every magnetically sorted T cell population were checked by analytical flow cytometry. Genomic DNA was isolated from each sorted fraction and quantified by UV absorbance on a Nanodrop 2000c.

The rearrangement joined TRBV5-1 to TRBJ2-6; a confident D gene designation cannot be given. This sequence originates from a young man in good health. Sequenced sample: memory CD4+ T cells sorted from blood. The cell subset or site label, as the study defines it: CD45RA-negative fraction. The sequence in DNA is TGCGCCAGCAGCTTGACCCTAGACACCTCTGGGGCCAACGTCCTGACTTTC. It encodes CASSLTLDTSGANVLTF.